The sequence of this TCR beta chain was determined in a study of T cells in Graves' hyperthyroidism and ophthalmopathy (dated by TCRdb to between 2017 and 2020). For the wider study: Peripheral blood was collected at initial diagnosis, before any treatment. TCR V-J signatures able to tell the groups apart were searched for in a discovery cohort of 90 to 100 patients, of whom over 40 had Graves' ophthalmopathy and under 65 had stable Graves' hyperthyroidism. Whether ophthalmopathy could be predicted prospectively was tested in an independent validation cohort made up of roughly 19 hyperthyroidism patients plus 17 patients who later progressed to ophthalmopathy. The approximately 98 discovery patients were randomly divided into training and test sets at a 7:3 ratio. In several Graves' hyperthyroidism patients, the study also compared T-cell repertoires from thyroid tissue with T-cell repertoires from blood. After blood sampling, hyperthyroidism patients were treated with methimazole at a starting dose of 30 mg daily, and ophthalmopathy patients were treated with high-dose intravenous methylprednisolone. According to the paper, TCR Vbeta CDR3 sequencing was carried out on 135 peripheral blood samples, which came from fewer than 50 ophthalmopathy, around 75 hyperthyroidism and roughly 17 progressor patients.

This clonotype occurred many times. There is no known antigen for this receptor. The input lacks base qualities; no much larger clone sits a single base away. TCR beta CDR3 regions were amplified from RNA transcripts. A first-round RT-PCR of the TCR CDR3 used the HTBI primer set with the Qiagen OneStep RT-PCR kit. Libraries were constructed in a second round of multiplex PCR, after which size selection and purification were performed. Libraries were sequenced paired-end with 100 bp reads on an Illumina HiSeq2000. Turning to the authors' computational methods: Raw data were processed with SOAPnuke, discarding reads with adapters, uncalled bases, mean Phred below 15, or no exact constant-primer or identifier match. COPE v1.2.5 was used to merge the high-quality paired reads, and each unique nucleotide sequence was defined as a clonotype. MiTCR v1.1 was used to align clonotypes to the IMGT TRBV, TRBD and TRBJ reference segments. The analysis included only V-J combinations with a frequency above 0.0001, which together covered approximately 99% of the repertoires. The TCS score was defined as F50 (clonal expansion) divided by E x V (chaos), with BLOSUM62-based TCRdist calculated between CDR3 peptides within each V-J. Welch's t-statistics and random forest reduced roughly 500 V-J features to roughly 13, which were used in a naive Bayes classifier (R e1071). The public reads were run again by TCRdb, first through fastp at Q25 and then through MiXCR, and only productive beta chains were kept. Merged by CDR3 protein, the rows form single entries marked with the most common genes and DNA. The authors' filters were not applied to this entry. Across this sample there are some 350,000 distinct CDR3 sequences, with about an eighth seen only once. The top ten clones comprise almost 35% of the sample.

Ophthalmopathy patients had moderately to severely active disease, Clinical Activity Score of at least 3, NOSPECS grade of at least 4, and duration under 3 months. Patients with uncontrolled infections, other autoimmune diseases, pregnancy or lactation were excluded. Clinical symptoms, serum thyroxine and TRAb, thyroid ultrasound, and orbital computed tomography formed the basis for the diagnoses. PBMCs were isolated from around 10 ml of fresh peripheral blood by Ficoll-Paque density gradient centrifugation. Trizol reagent was used to extract total RNA, and RNA quality was then checked on an Agilent 2100 Bioanalyzer. Study-wide conclusions, independent of this receptor: No statistical method was used to fix the sample size in advance, and group allocation was not hidden from the investigators. A model built on a 13 V-J signature distinguished ophthalmopathy from stable hyperthyroidism, reaching roughly 88% sensitivity and under 84% specificity in cross-validation and 80%/75% in testing. Blood samples also contained most of the expanded thyroid clonotypes (frequency above 0.001), which suggests that blood repertoires may reflect thyroid immune responses. In validation, the model predicted progression to ophthalmopathy a median of approximately 6.6 months before onset, with about 64% sensitivity and 72.22% specificity.

The germline V gene specifies MGHDK as CDR1 and SYGVNS as CDR2. Clipping removes 7 bases from V and 8 bases from J, with 7 as the unmatched junction base count. Counted from cysteine to phenylalanine, this CDR3 has 13 amino acids. Left in the record is the CDR3 DNA by itself, 39 bases read in frame from the first base. Material for sequencing was blood. Recombination connected TRBV25-1 to TRBJ2-1; 8 bases in the middle match TRBD2. The clonotype was recovered from a woman in her thirties or forties with Graves' ophthalmopathy. The DNA sequence reads TGTGCCAGCAAGCTCGGAGCGGGGGATGAGCAGTTCTTC. Its protein reads: CASKLGAGDEQFF.